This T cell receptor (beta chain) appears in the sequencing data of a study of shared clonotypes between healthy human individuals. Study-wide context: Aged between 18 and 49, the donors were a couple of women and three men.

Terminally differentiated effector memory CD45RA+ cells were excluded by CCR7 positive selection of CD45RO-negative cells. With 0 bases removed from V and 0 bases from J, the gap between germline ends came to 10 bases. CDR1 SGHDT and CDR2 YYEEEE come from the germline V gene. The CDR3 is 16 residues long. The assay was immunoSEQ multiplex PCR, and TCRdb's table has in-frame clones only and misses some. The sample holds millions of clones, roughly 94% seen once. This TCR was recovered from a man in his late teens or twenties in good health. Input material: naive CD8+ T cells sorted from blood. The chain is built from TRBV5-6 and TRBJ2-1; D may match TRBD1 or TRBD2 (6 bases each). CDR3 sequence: CASSLGGGTSYNEQFF. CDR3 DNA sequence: TGTGCCAGCAGCTTGGGAGGGGGGACCTCCTACAATGAGCAGTTCTTC.